A selection of T cell receptor beta chains follows, all from one sample in a study of blood T cell repertoires in COVID-19. Generated by immunoSEQ multiplex PCR, the TCRdb table keeps only in-frame clones and is missing some. The data hold 70,000 to 95,000 clones, with roughly 89% observed a single time. Sequencing used peripheral blood. Source of these receptors: a woman older than 75 with active COVID-19. Each CDR3 is given with its conserved first and last residue. Fields, in order: V gene, CDR3 protein.

v_call: TRBV28
cdr3_aa: CASTQGAIAFF

v_call: TRBV12-3/TRBV12-4
cdr3_aa: CASSLAAGTIYF

v_call: TRBV6-6
cdr3_aa: CASSYPDIFGTQYF

v_call: TRBV21-1
cdr3_aa: CASSKELRRTPGTEAFF

v_call: TRBV29-1
cdr3_aa: CSGDDSGSNREQFF

v_call: TRBV5-8
cdr3_aa: CASSQPVRLAGTDTQYF

v_call: TRBV6-5
cdr3_aa: CASSYGQENEKLFF

v_call: TRBV4-1
cdr3_aa: CASSPILQSNYGYTF

v_call: TRBV20-1
cdr3_aa: CSASKAVPTDTQYF

v_call: TRBV18
cdr3_aa: CASSPGTGSVNTEAFF

v_call: TRBV2
cdr3_aa: CASRRTSGRFDEQFF

v_call: TRBV18
cdr3_aa: CASSPPASGRASETQYF

v_call: TRBV3-1/TRBV3-2
cdr3_aa: CASSQDKGRGTQYF

v_call: TRBV7-2
cdr3_aa: CASSLGRVFRRGETQYF

v_call: TRBV6-6
cdr3_aa: CASTPRGSEPAGYTF

v_call: TRBV28
cdr3_aa: CASMLPVTSNTGELFF

v_call: TRBV5-1
cdr3_aa: CASSSMSGQGYEQYF

v_call: TRBV11-2
cdr3_aa: CASSLVFTSGRTYNEQFF

v_call: TRBV9
cdr3_aa: CASSPGRGETQYF

v_call: TRBV15
cdr3_aa: CATSRPGQGRNNYGYTF

v_call: TRBV6-5
cdr3_aa: CASNIDRSYNEQFF

v_call: TRBV5-1
cdr3_aa: CASSLGAGLLNEQFF

v_call: TRBV7-2
cdr3_aa: CASSLTGVSSYEQYF

v_call: TRBV9
cdr3_aa: CASTPGAGLTDTQYF

v_call: TRBV10-3
cdr3_aa: CAISEPPGTAFANTGELFF

v_call: TRBV6-2/TRBV6-3
cdr3_aa: CASSRDTGVQETQYF

v_call: TRBV20-1
cdr3_aa: CSARNMRRQFF

v_call: TRBV25-1
cdr3_aa: CASSEGVARPYKNIQYF

v_call: TRBV9
cdr3_aa: CASSEGLAGYTGELFF

v_call: TRBV10-3
cdr3_aa: CATAEETQYF

v_call: TRBV19
cdr3_aa: CASSQTSGGASYNEQFF

v_call: TRBV20-1
cdr3_aa: CSASVAHEQYF

v_call: TRBV7-2
cdr3_aa: CASSPREGGQISGPLHF

v_call: TRBV7-2
cdr3_aa: CASSFGLFTDTQYF

v_call: TRBV19
cdr3_aa: CASSPVSGFSADEQFF

v_call: TRBV5-1
cdr3_aa: CASSLVASGSDEQFF

v_call: TRBV5-1
cdr3_aa: CASASGEVNTEAFF

v_call: TRBV7-2
cdr3_aa: CASSSGITAKNIQYF

v_call: TRBV2
cdr3_aa: CASSPGTGTYNEQFF

v_call: TRBV4-2
cdr3_aa: CASSQDVAGNTGELFF

v_call: TRBV5-1
cdr3_aa: CASSLASGETQYF

v_call: TRBV7-2
cdr3_aa: CASSSPGLAGLYF

v_call: TRBV7-2
cdr3_aa: CASSLAGHTDTQYF

v_call: TRBV6-2/TRBV6-3
cdr3_aa: CASSYSREQETQYF

v_call: TRBV13
cdr3_aa: CASSLLIGLQGAYEQYF

v_call: TRBV18
cdr3_aa: CASSPAQGWQFF